Listed here are 29 T cell receptor beta chains from one sample, sequenced in a study of CD8 T cells in ankylosing spondylitis. TCRdb re-called the 5' RACE reads with MiXCR, one entry per CDR3 protein. This table holds about 130,000 distinct CDR3 sequences, around 7% found once. Sequencing used blood, either unsorted or a sorted T cell fraction (not recorded which). These receptors all stem from a male donor with ankylosing spondylitis or in good health (not recorded which).

There are many counts of this clonotype. This chain joins TRBV6-1 and TRBJ2-2; TRBD2 matches 11 bases. V shed 5 bases and J 6 bases; nucleotides not matched to a gene: 11. CDR1 and CDR2 from the germline V gene are MNHNS and SASEGT. The CDR3 spans 17 residues. This chain's CDR3 is CASSTFLAGGQPGELFF. In DNA, the CDR3 is TGTGCCAGCAGTACCTTTTTAGCGGGGGGGCAACCCGGGGAGCTGTTTTTT.

There are many counts of this clonotype. V gene TRBV10-3 combines with J gene TRBJ1-2; D is unresolved. CDR3 length: 12 residues. Germline CDR1 is ENHRY and CDR2 is SYGVKD. Trimming pared 7 bases from V and 2 bases from J, leaving 8 bases between. CDR3 loop: CAINSENYGYTF. In DNA form, the CDR3 reads TGTGCCATCAATTCCGAGAACTATGGCTACACCTTC.

This clonotype was observed at least ten times. The gene calls are TRBV20-1 and TRBJ2-5; D unresolved. V lost 1 base, J lost 5 bases, and 8 bases lay in between. The CDR3 contains 12 residues. Germline assignment: CDR1 DFQATT and CDR2 SNEGSKA (reference sequence). The CDR3 region is CSARGVFETQYF. The CDR3 nucleotides are TGCAGTGCTAGAGGGGTTTTTGAGACCCAGTACTTC.

This clonotype appeared many times. The V call is TRBV12-3 or TRBV12-4, the J call TRBJ2-7; TRBD2 might be the D (5 bases). Deletions cut 6 bases from V and 4 bases from J, with 16 bases between. This CDR3 comprises 14 residues. The CDR3 DNA is TGTGCCAGCAGCCCGACTATCCCCAGATACGAGCAGTACTTC. Its translation is CASSPTIPRYEQYF.

The J gene is TRBJ2-3, the V gene TRBV20-1; 7 bases are a match to TRBD1. Germline CDR1 DFQATT, CDR2 SNEGSKA (reference sequence). The J segment lost 1 base and the V segment lost 0 bases, leaving 4 bases of the junction unmatched. The CDR3 is 15 amino acids. For the CDR3, the DNA is TGCAGTGCTAGAGATCCCGGACAGGGCACAGATACGCAGTATTTT. It codes for CSARDPGQGTDTQYF.

Ten or more counts support this clonotype. J is TRBJ2-1 and V is TRBV6-2 or TRBV6-3; 11 bases match TRBD2. Trimming removed 2 bases from V and 3 bases from J; junction bases left unmatched: 3. This CDR3 is built from 16 residues. Germline V gives CDR1 MNHEY, CDR2 SVGEGT. CDR3 amino acids: CASSYPTSGVYNEQFF. The CDR3 DNA reads as TGTGCCAGCAGTTACCCGACTAGCGGGGTCTACAATGAGCAGTTCTTC.

This clonotype has ten or more counts. In nucleotides, the CDR3 is TGCAGTGCCGGACAGGGAGGCACTGAAGCTTTCTTT. It yields the protein CSAGQGGTEAFF. This chain connects TRBV20-1 to TRBJ1-1; 8 bases match TRBD1. The CDR3 sequence is 12 residues long. Germline lookup yields CDR1 DFQATT and CDR2 SNEGSKA (reference sequence). V shed 6 bases and J 4 bases; nucleotides not matched to a gene: 4.

The table lists this clonotype with many counts. V usage is TRBV4-1 and J usage is TRBJ2-5; the D call may be TRBD1 or TRBD2 (6 bases each). Germline values: CDR1 MGHRA, CDR2 YSYEKL. Trimming cost V 2 bases and J 2 bases, with 27 bases left between them. The CDR3 length is 20 residues. The CDR3 loop is CASSQRLFTSTPGAQETQYF. CDR3 nucleotide sequence: TGCGCCAGCAGCCAACGACTATTTACTAGTACCCCGGGGGCACAAGAGACCCAGTACTTC.

This clonotype was detected many times. This chain joins TRBV7-2 and TRBJ2-3, with a tentative D call TRBD2 (6 bases). Germline V gene data show CDR1 as SGHTA and CDR2 as FQGNSA. Trimming stripped 7 bases from V and 3 bases from J, with 14 bases between. This CDR3 has 14 amino acids. The CDR3 coding sequence is TGTGCCAGCACGGAGGGGTCTGTTACAGATACGCAGTATTTT. It yields the protein CASTEGSVTDTQYF.

This clonotype was recorded at least ten times. The chain carries TRBV20-1 and TRBJ1-4, with D unclear. The V gene's germline CDR1 is DFQATT and CDR2 SNEGSKA (reference sequence). There are 15 residues in the CDR3. Trimming pared 0 bases from V and 8 bases from J, leaving 16 bases between. CDR3: CSARDPAAYYEKLFF. The DNA for the CDR3 is TGCAGTGCTAGAGATCCCGCCGCATATTACGAAAAACTGTTTTTT.

This clonotype was found a few times. The chain couples TRBV5-5 to TRBJ2-2, with 9 bases lining up with TRBD1. CDR3 length: 15 residues. V was pared by 6 bases and J by 4 bases, with 7 bases of the junction left unmatched. Germline V gene lookup returns CDR1 SGHKS and CDR2 YYEKEE (reference sequence). The CDR3 here is CASISGTGLTGELFF. The CDR3 coding sequence is TGTGCCAGCATCTCGGGGACAGGGCTCACCGGGGAGCTGTTTTTT.

This clonotype was seen many times. The rearrangement uses TRBV20-1 and TRBJ2-7; D remains ambiguous. CDR1 and CDR2 (germline): DFQATT, SNEGSKA (reference sequence). CDR3 length: 12 residues. V was pared by 7 bases and J by 0 bases, with 10 bases between. The chain's CDR3 is CSGTPLSYEQYF. For the CDR3, the DNA is TGCAGTGGGACCCCACTCTCCTACGAGCAGTACTTC.

This clonotype was detected many times. The chain recombines TRBV5-1 with TRBJ2-1; maybe TRBD2 (7 bases). V was shortened by 1 base and J by 2 bases, with 13 bases between the two germline ends. CDR3 size: 16 residues. CDR1 and CDR2 (germline): SGHRS, YFSETQ. This CDR3 is CASSLTAGAPYNEQFF. The CDR3 DNA reads TGCGCCAGCAGCTTGACGGCGGGGGCCCCCTACAATGAGCAGTTCTTC. Drawing the rest from reference TRBV5-1 and TRBJ2-1, the complete variable domain is KAGVTQTPRYLIKTRGQQVTLSCSPISGHRSVSWYQQTPGQGLQFLFEYFSETQRNKGNFPGRFSGRQFSNSRSEMNVSTLELGDSALYLCASSLTAGAPYNEQFFGPGTRLTVL.

This clonotype showed up many times. The chain has TRBV28 and TRBJ2-5, with a possible D match to TRBD2 (5 bases). The CDR3 runs 12 residues. Germline CDR1 reads MDHEN; CDR2 reads SYDVKM. Trimming removed 7 bases from V and 2 bases from J, with 8 bases in between. Here the CDR3 reads CASNPGQETQYF. The CDR3 nucleotides read TGTGCCAGCAACCCGGGGCAAGAGACCCAGTACTTC.

This clonotype was recorded many times. V is TRBV30 and J is TRBJ2-1, with D unresolved. The germline V gene has CDR1 GTSNPN and CDR2 SVGIG (reference sequence). The ends were cut back, 2 bases at V and 3 bases at J, with 2 bases in the middle. The CDR3 is 11 amino acids. The CDR3 DNA is TGTGCCTGGAGTTACTACAATGAGCAGTTCTTC. Amino acids: CAWSYYNEQFF.

This clonotype was seen many times. Without the conserved terminal phenylalanine or tryptophan, this CDR3 likely stems from a read error. No DNA is shown, since the ends of the CDR3 on it are uncertain; the CDR3 is the one TCRdb lists. The chain employs TRBV10-3 and TRBJ2-3; the DNA was not compared with TRBD1, the D call given in the table. Ends included, the CDR3 has 13 residues. From germline, CDR1 is ENHRY and CDR2 SYGVKD. CDR3 loop: CAISEQGTGTPRV.

This clonotype was seen ten or more times. The CDR3 bases are TGTGCCACCAGCAGTGACAGATCTAGCACAGATACGCAGTATTTT. This encodes CATSSDRSSTDTQYF. V usage is TRBV15 and J usage is TRBJ2-3, with TRBD1 as a possible D gene (5 bases). With 3 bases removed from V and 0 bases from J, the gap between germline ends came to 10 bases. CDR1 is LNHNV, CDR2 YYDKDF, per germline (reference sequence). CDR3 length: 15 residues.

V and J are TRBV3-1 and TRBJ2-5, with TRBD2 matching over 7 bases. The CDR3 has 14 residues. Germline V CDR1 and CDR2: LGHDT, YNNKEL (reference sequence). V shed 0 bases and J 3 bases; nucleotides not matched to a gene: 1. CDR3 bases: TGTGCCAGCAGCCAAGAGGCGGGAGAAGAGACCCAGTACTTC. It yields the protein CASSQEAGEETQYF.

This clonotype was recorded at least ten times. The chain carries TRBV4-1 and TRBJ2-2; 8 positions agree with TRBD1. The V gene's germline CDR1 is MGHRA and CDR2 YSYEKL. V was pared by 6 bases and J by 7 bases, with 4 bases of the junction left unmatched. This CDR3 region has 13 residues. The CDR3 loop reads CASRDRAFGELFF. CDR3 bases: TGCGCCAGCAGGGACAGGGCTTTCGGGGAGCTGTTTTTT.

This clonotype was seen repeatedly, ten times or more. The gene calls are TRBV9 and TRBJ2-7; D is undetermined. From germline, CDR1 is SGDLS and CDR2 YYNGEE. V lost 0 bases to trimming and J lost 2 bases, with 9 bases between them. The CDR3 consists of 14 residues. The CDR3 coding sequence is TGTGCCAGCAGCGTAGGCGAAGGCCCCTACGAGCAGTACTTC. It translates to CASSVGEGPYEQYF. Variable domain in full (rest from reference TRBV9 and TRBJ2-7): DSGVTQTPKHLITATGQRVTLRCSPRSGDLSVYWYQQSLDQGLQFLIQYYNGEERAKGNILERFSAQQFPDLHSELNLSSLELGDSALYFCASSVGEGPYEQYFGPGTRLTVT.

This clonotype was observed a handful of times. Here the CDR3 reads CASSLRLAGAGELFF. In DNA, the CDR3 is TGTGCCAGCAGCTTACGACTAGCGGGGGCCGGGGAGCTGTTTTTT. The chain has TRBV7-2 and TRBJ2-2; 12 positions agree with TRBD2. The V segment lost 2 bases and the J segment 6 bases; nucleotides outside the gene matches: 1. The CDR3 length is 15 residues. Germline CDR1 SGHTA, CDR2 FQGNSA.

This clonotype appeared many times. This chain uses TRBV7-2 with TRBJ2-5; 11 positions match TRBD2. The germline V gene has CDR1 SGHTA and CDR2 FQGNSA. After removal of 0 bases from V and 5 bases from J, the junction contained 5 bases not matched to a gene. The CDR3 extends over 16 amino acids. The CDR3 loop is CASSLALAGGRETQYF. CDR3 sequence (DNA): TGTGCCAGCAGCTTAGCCCTAGCGGGGGGTCGGGAGACCCAGTACTTC.

This clonotype was seen ten or more times. The chain is built from TRBV5-1 and TRBJ1-1, with D possibly being TRBD1 (6 bases). The ends were cut back, 2 bases at V and 1 base at J, with 15 bases in the middle. Looked up from germline, CDR1 is SGHRS and CDR2 is YFSETQ. The CDR3 contains 16 residues. The CDR3, as DNA: TGCGCCAGCAGCTTCCCACAGGGAATAGGGAACACTGAAGCTTTCTTT. Its protein product is CASSFPQGIGNTEAFF.

With respect to this clonotype: This may be a read error: a much more frequent sequence differs by one nucleotide. This rearrangement joins TRBV5-1 to TRBJ1-1; D not certain. Looked up from germline, CDR1 is SGHRS and CDR2 is YFSETQ. The CDR3 extends over 12 amino acids. Trimming cost V 0 bases and J 12 bases, with 12 bases left between them. The CDR3 loop is CASSLEGFESFF. CDR3 nucleotides: TGCGCCAGCAGCTTGGAAGGCTTCGAATCTTTCTTT.

The CDR3 nucleotides read TGCAGTGCTACTGGGACAGGGCTGGGGGAGACCCAGTACTTC. It encodes CSATGTGLGETQYF. The chain uses TRBV20-1 and TRBJ2-5; 9 positions match TRBD1. The CDR3 runs 14 residues. Germline values: CDR1 DFQATT, CDR2 SNEGSKA (reference sequence). With 4 bases clipped from V and 5 bases from J, the junction kept 8 bases outside the gene matches.

This clonotype was counted ten times or more. The chain uses TRBV5-1 and TRBJ2-3; 7 bases fit TRBD1. Germline loops: CDR1 SGHRS, CDR2 YFSETQ. CDR3 length equals 15 residues. The ends lost 4 bases at V and 2 bases at J; junction bases unmatched: 7. The CDR3 reads CASSLRTGPTDTQYF. CDR3 DNA sequence: TGCGCCAGCAGCCTAAGGACAGGACCCACAGATACGCAGTATTTT. The full variable domain, rest sourced from reference TRBV5-1 and TRBJ2-3, is KAGVTQTPRYLIKTRGQQVTLSCSPISGHRSVSWYQQTPGQGLQFLFEYFSETQRNKGNFPGRFSGRQFSNSRSEMNVSTLELGDSALYLCASSLRTGPTDTQYFGPGTRLTVL.

The V call is TRBV5-1, the J call TRBJ2-3; D is unresolved. Germline V gives CDR1 SGHRS, CDR2 YFSETQ. Trimming pared 0 bases from V and 1 base from J, leaving 12 bases between. CDR3 length: 16 residues. The CDR3 region is CASSLGGFPRTDTQYF. In DNA form, the CDR3 reads TGCGCCAGCAGCTTGGGTGGGTTCCCGCGCACAGATACGCAGTATTTT.

The rearrangement joins TRBV11-2 to TRBJ1-5; weak D call: TRBD1 (5 bases). This CDR3 comprises 18 residues. V was cut by 2 bases and J by 0 bases, with 17 bases left in between. The germline V gene has CDR1 SGHAT and CDR2 FQNNGV. CDR3 in DNA: TGTGCCAGCAGCTTAAGGACCGCCGGGACTCATAGCAATCAGCCCCAGCATTTT. Its translation is CASSLRTAGTHSNQPQHF.

The rearrangement joins TRBV5-1 to TRBJ2-1; no firm D call. The CDR3 contains 14 residues. Germline CDR1 reads SGHRS; CDR2 reads YFSETQ. The ends were cut back, 1 base at V and 5 bases at J, with 10 bases in the middle. The CDR3 DNA reads as TGCGCCAGCAGCTTGCAGGCAGGAAACAATGAGCAGTTCTTC. Protein sequence: CASSLQAGNNEQFF.